This TCR beta chain was sequenced for a study of T cell responses to AZD1222 COVID-19 vaccine (dated by TCRdb to about 2021). Regarding the study in general: TCR sequencing covered fewer than 250 trial participants: 200 to 220 given two doses of AZD1222 and around 26 given two doses of MenACWY control vaccine. Trial participants were enrolled into age subgroups of 18-55, 56-69 and 70-plus years, which contained about 150, 28 and 57 TCR-sequenced participants, respectively.

A word on this clone: The antigen this receptor binds is unknown. Base-call qualities are not available, and no considerably larger clone is one nucleotide away.

The time point label of this sample denotes: about 28 days (+/-7) after the second vaccine dose. AZD1222 recipients whose second dose came at about 4 weeks and those whose second dose came at about 12 weeks were combined into one group, since spike-specific TCR depth and breadth did not differ between the two schedules. Vaccinee samples were obtained from the UK trials COV001 and COV002, which included a single-blind randomized controlled phase 2/3 trial of AZD1222 (ChAdOx1 nCoV-19) in healthy adults. Trial participant PBMC samples were collected at day 0 and day 28 after the second dose for TCRbeta chain sequencing. Study-wide findings and limitations: Participants were mostly white British, with more females than males. The authors suggested clonal diversity may have been underestimated. In the small 56-69-year group, the increase in depth fell short of significance, most likely because of low power. CD4 TCRs associated with the vaccine covered the entire spike protein, and the dominant responses were in regions 160-218 and 743-854. Because no day 14 peak-response samples were available, repertoires were characterized only after the peak T cell response. Conclusions about previously exposed vaccinees are limited, since just a handful of AZD1222 recipients were seropositive for SARS-CoV-2 at baseline. Reportedly, close to half of the unique spike-specific TCRs recognized epitopes lying outside the regions that are mutated in the B.1.351 and B.1.1.7 variants. Spike-specific TCR breadth and depth rose significantly after two AZD1222 doses compared with day 0 and with MenACWY recipients.

The CDR3 regions of human TCRbeta chains were subjected to immunosequencing. Concerning the study's data processing: TCRs in the repertoires were compared against a reference library of SARS-CoV-2-specific TCRs that had been generated with the MIRA antigen-specificity platform. Breadth was defined as the fraction of unique TCRs that were SARS-CoV-2-associated, and depth was defined as the fraction of total T cells that were SARS-CoV-2-associated. Each spike-specific TCR was assigned to its reactive spike region and to a CD4 or CD8 class using the MIRA data. Log10-transformed breadth and depth values were compared by one-way ANOVA with Sidak's multiple comparisons tests. The immuneACCESS repertoire file appears here via TCRdb, limited to in-frame rearrangements. These files lack a portion of the clones; in checked studies, under half of the deficit traces to unresolved V genes, and the cause of the others is not known. D and trimming come from the DNA, and the V and J calls and clone size come from that table. Here the sample has over 85,000 clones; 70% to 85% occur a single time. The ten largest make up 13% to 15% of the sample.

The sequence was obtained from an adult who received the AZD1222 COVID-19 vaccine. The sample in question was peripheral blood, obtained 28 days after the second AZD1222 dose.

The CDR3 protein sequence reads: CASSMDGGTNEKLFF. At the DNA level, the sequence is TGTGCCAGCAGCATGGACGGGGGAACTAATGAAAAACTGTTTTTT. The sequence is built from TRBV5-4 and TRBJ1-4; the D segment could be TRBD1, given 5 matching bases. Sequences SGHNT (CDR1) and YYREEE (CDR2) are obtained from the germline V gene (reference sequence). The CDR3 goes from the cysteine to the phenylalanine over 15 residues. Only the CDR3 part of the read is kept: 45 bases, read in frame from the first base. Trimming costs V 4 bases and J 1 base, and their ends lie 11 bases apart.